The 15 T cell receptor beta chains below come from one sample, sequenced in a study of control samples from healthy donors and cancer patients. The assay was immunoSEQ multiplex PCR, and TCRdb's table has in-frame clones only and misses some. This sample has around 41,000 clones; around 94% occur once, and the top ten carry 20% to 30%. The sample taken for sequencing was blood. The receptors derive from a man in his fifties or sixties in good health.

V gene TRBV2 combines with J gene TRBJ1-4, with a weak D call TRBD1 (5 bases). The germline V and J ends were trimmed by 7 bases and 13 bases, with 22 bases remaining between them. CDR1 and CDR2 from the germline V gene are SNHLY and FYNNEI. The CDR3 has 14 amino acids. In DNA form, the CDR3 reads TGTGCCAGCACCGAATCCCGGGGGAGCCTTGGACTGTTTTTT. It specifies CASTESRGSLGLFF.

The CDR3 protein is CASSPPGLQAYNEQFF. CDR3 DNA sequence: TGTGCCAGCTCACCACCGGGACTACAGGCCTACAATGAGCAGTTCTTC. The rearrangement joins TRBV18 to TRBJ2-1; 7 bases agree with TRBD2. Germline V gives CDR1 KGHSH, CDR2 LQKENI. This CDR3 has 16 amino acids. Trimming removed 0 bases from V and 2 bases from J; junction bases left unmatched: 4.

This rearrangement joins TRBV2 to TRBJ2-2; D might be TRBD2 (7 bases). The CDR3 spans 13 residues. V dropped 6 bases and J dropped 5 bases, with 10 bases sitting between them. Germline CDR1 and CDR2: SNHLY and FYNNEI. The CDR3 bases are TGTGCCAGCAGGGGAGGGGGTACCGGGGAGCTGTTTTTT. Translating gives CASRGGGTGELFF.

The chain joins TRBV29-1 to TRBJ2-3; D might be TRBD2 (5 bases). The germline V gene has CDR1 SQVTM and CDR2 ANQGSEA. V was trimmed by 3 bases and J by 1 base, leaving 8 bases between them. The CDR3 loop spans 13 amino acids. This CDR3 reads CSVEGVGTDTQYF. The CDR3 DNA reads TGCAGCGTTGAGGGAGTAGGCACAGATACGCAGTATTTT.

The J gene is TRBJ1-5, the V gene TRBV9; D call uncertain. Germline V gene lookup returns CDR1 SGDLS and CDR2 YYNGEE. Trimming removed 0 bases at V and 2 bases at J, with 9 bases between. The CDR3 totals 15 residues. CDR3 bases: TGTGCCAGCAGCGTAGGACAACACGGCAATCAGCCCCAGCATTTT. This sequence encodes CASSVGQHGNQPQHF.

V is TRBV3-1 (or the pseudogene TRBV3-2) and J is TRBJ2-5; unclear D gene. From germline, CDR1 is LGHDT and CDR2 YNNKEL (reference sequence). This CDR3 region has 13 residues. V was clipped by 1 base and J by 5 bases, with 8 bases between them. CDR3 sequence: CASSQVPMETQYF. CDR3 bases: TGTGCCAGCAGCCAAGTTCCGATGGAGACCCAGTACTTC.

This chain uses TRBV28 with TRBJ2-3; D uncertain. The CDR3 length is 12 residues. Germline values: CDR1 MDHEN, CDR2 SYDVKM. Trimming took 3 bases from V and 7 from J, leaving 8 bases between them. Written as DNA, the CDR3 is TGTGCCAGCAGTTTGCCATCATATACGCAGTATTTT. Residues: CASSLPSYTQYF.

J is TRBJ1-1 and V is TRBV29-1; D gene ambiguous. This CDR3 has 17 residues. Trimming took 4 bases from V and 0 from J, leaving 21 bases between them. CDR1 and CDR2 (germline): SQVTM, ANQGSEA. CDR3 sequence (DNA): TGCAGCGTTGGAGTTGGAGGCTTTCGATATCTGAACACTGAAGCTTTCTTT. Translation gives CSVGVGGFRYLNTEAFF. Filled out from reference TRBV29-1 and TRBJ1-1, the complete variable domain reads SAVISQKPSRDICQRGTSLTIQCQVDSQVTMMFWYRQQPGQSLTLIATANQGSEATYESGFVIDKFPISRPNLTFSTLTVSNMSPEDSSIYLCSVGVGGFRYLNTEAFFGQGTRLTVV.

This clone was detected only a few times. The chain links TRBV4-1 to TRBJ1-2; no clear D gene. Per germline, CDR1 MGHRA and CDR2 YSYEKL. The CDR3 consists of 14 residues. Trimming took 4 bases from V and 8 from J, leaving 17 bases between them. CDR3 protein: CASSPLDLFDGYTF. For the CDR3, the DNA is TGCGCCAGCAGCCCCCTGGACCTCTTCGACGGCTACACCTTC.

This rearrangement joins TRBV19 to TRBJ1-1, with 7 bases that match TRBD1. CDR3 length equals 13 residues. Losses at the gene ends were 3 bases for V and 7 bases for J; bases not matched to a gene: 5. Germline V lookup: CDR1 LNHDA, CDR2 SQIVND (reference sequence). CDR3 in amino acids: CASSMTGYGEAFF. DNA of the CDR3: TGTGCCAGTAGTATGACAGGGTACGGTGAAGCTTTCTTT.

This rearrangement joins TRBV30 to TRBJ2-1; D unclear. The V gene's germline CDR1 is GTSNPN and CDR2 SVGIG (reference sequence). CDR3 length equals 13 residues. Between the trimmed V and J ends, which lost 2 bases and 1 base, there was a span of 6 bases. The CDR3 DNA sequence: TGTGCCTGGAGTACTCTTTCCTACAATGAGCAGTTCTTC. Translating gives CAWSTLSYNEQFF.

The chain uses TRBV2 and TRBJ2-1; perhaps D is TRBD1 or TRBD2 (5 bases each). This CDR3 region has 15 residues. V was shortened by 6 bases and J by 7 bases, with 19 bases between the two germline ends. The germline V gene has CDR1 SNHLY and CDR2 FYNNEI. The CDR3 region is CASSLLGDSRNEQFF. CDR3 sequence (DNA): TGTGCCAGCAGCCTACTAGGGGATTCTAGAAATGAGCAGTTCTTC.

The gene calls are TRBV11-3 and TRBJ2-3; 8 positions match TRBD2. V lost 5 bases and J lost 0; bases outside the gene matches: 10. This CDR3 is built from 17 residues. Germline CDR1 and CDR2: SGHNT and YENEEA. Here the CDR3 DNA reads TGTGCCAGCAGCAGGGGACTAGGGGCATCTAGCACAGATACGCAGTATTTT. Translated, it gives CASSRGLGASSTDTQYF.

CDR3 in DNA: TGTGCCAGTAGTATAGGCGGGACTTCAGAGACCCAGTACTTC. Protein sequence: CASSIGGTSETQYF. The chain carries TRBV19 and TRBJ2-5; weak D call: TRBD2 (6 bases). The germline V and J ends were trimmed by 1 base and 4 bases, with 10 bases remaining between them. This CDR3 has 14 amino acids. Germline V lookup: CDR1 LNHDA, CDR2 SQIVND (reference sequence). The full variable domain, its missing parts supplied by reference TRBV19 and TRBJ2-5, is DGGITQSPKYLFRKEGQNVTLSCEQNLNHDAMYWYRQDPGQGLRLIYYSQIVNDFQKGDIAEGYSVSREKKESFPLTVTSAQKNPTAFYLCASSIGGTSETQYFGPGTRLLVL.

The chain links TRBV5-1 to TRBJ1-4; D is unresolved. The germline V gene encodes CDR1 SGHRS and CDR2 YFSETQ. This CDR3 is built from 17 residues. Trimming stripped 0 bases from V and 2 bases from J, with 14 bases between. CDR3 in DNA: TGCGCCAGCAGCTTGGGCGAAGGGTCCATGACTAATGAAAAACTGTTTTTT. This codes for CASSLGEGSMTNEKLFF.